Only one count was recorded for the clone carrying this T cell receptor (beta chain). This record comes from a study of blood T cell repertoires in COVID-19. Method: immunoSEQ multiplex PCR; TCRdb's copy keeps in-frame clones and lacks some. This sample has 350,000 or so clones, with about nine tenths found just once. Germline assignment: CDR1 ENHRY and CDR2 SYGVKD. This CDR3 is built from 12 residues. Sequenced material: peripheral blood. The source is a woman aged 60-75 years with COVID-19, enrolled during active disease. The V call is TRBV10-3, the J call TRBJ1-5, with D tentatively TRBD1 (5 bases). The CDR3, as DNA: TGTGCGACCTCGGGGGGTAGTCAGCCCCAGCATTTT. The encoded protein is CATSGGSQPQHF.